A single sample is the source of the 4 T cell receptor beta chains below, sequenced in a study of cytomegalovirus exposure and HLA in healthy donors. 60 Vbeta and 13 Jbeta primers were used in PCR. The repertoire was sequenced with immunoSEQ multiplex PCR; TCRdb's copy has only in-frame clones and lacks some. The sample carries around 96,000 clones, over 75% recorded once. Sequencing was done on a sample of PBMCs. Source of these receptors: a man between 18 and 35 years old in good health and CMV-seronegative.

The chain links TRBV11-2 to TRBJ2-3, with 8 bases identical to TRBD1. V dropped 5 bases and J dropped 0; count of bases not matched to a gene: 10. Germline assignment: CDR1 SGHAT and CDR2 FQNNGV. The CDR3 loop spans 17 amino acids. The CDR3 region is CASSPWTGYTSTDTQYF. CDR3 DNA: TGTGCCAGCAGCCCATGGACAGGGTATACTAGCACAGATACGCAGTATTTT.

The chain joins TRBV19 to TRBJ2-2; 8 nucleotides line up with TRBD1. V lost 6 bases and J lost 5; bases outside the gene matches: 11. The CDR3 has 16 amino acids. Germline CDR1 is LNHDA and CDR2 is SQIVND (reference sequence). The CDR3 spells CASSQSDRGRTGELFF. CDR3 DNA: TGTGCCAGTAGCCAGAGTGACAGGGGAAGGACCGGGGAGCTGTTTTTT.

The chain has TRBV18 and TRBJ2-7; 8 bases fit TRBD1. V lost 3 bases and J lost 6; bases outside the gene matches: 4. The CDR3 has 13 residues. Germline lookup yields CDR1 KGHSH and CDR2 LQKENI. CDR3 region: CASSPHDRGEQYF. The CDR3 DNA sequence: TGTGCCAGCTCACCGCATGACAGGGGCGAGCAGTACTTC.

The CDR3 region has the DNA TGTGCCAGCAGCTTAGAGGGGCTAGCGGGTTCCAAAAATGAGCAGTTCTTC. Residues: CASSLEGLAGSKNEQFF. This chain uses TRBV13 with TRBJ2-1; 8 bases map to TRBD2. V trimming: 1 base; J trimming: 7 bases; junction bases outside the gene matches: 12. CDR1 is PRHDT, CDR2 FYEKMQ, per germline (reference sequence). The CDR3 has 17 residues.